This T cell receptor beta chain was identified in a study of T cells after yellow fever vaccination. V was clipped by 3 bases and J by 4 bases, with 7 bases between them. Germline V CDR1 and CDR2: MNHEY, SVGEGT. The CDR3 covers 13 residues. Via MiXCR, TCRdb re-called the 5' RACE reads, giving one row per CDR3 protein. The sample includes about 260,000 distinct CDR3 sequences, over 4.5% of them seen just once. The TCR originated in a man aged 18-30 years who received the YFV17D yellow fever vaccine. The chain links TRBV6-2 or TRBV6-3 to TRBJ2-1; D remains unclear. This material consisted of CD4+ T cells sorted from PBMCs, taken on the day of the yellow fever booster vaccination. CDR3 in DNA: TGTGCCAGCAGTTATGCGAAGTACAATGAGCAGTTCTTC. The encoded protein is CASSYAKYNEQFF.